The 16 T cell receptor beta chains below come from one sample, sequenced in a study of CD8 T cells in ankylosing spondylitis. One entry per CDR3 protein results from TCRdb running MiXCR on the 5' RACE reads. The data show some 100,000 distinct CDR3 sequences, with over 6.5% seen just once and 9.9% held by the top ten. The specimen was blood, either unsorted or a sorted T cell fraction (not recorded which). These receptors were taken from a male donor with ankylosing spondylitis or in good health (not recorded which).

This clonotype was recorded many times. The chain uses TRBV2 and TRBJ2-5, with 7 bases fitting TRBD1. J gave up 0 bases and V 6 bases, and 1 base lay outside the gene matches. Germline V gene lookup returns CDR1 SNHLY and CDR2 FYNNEI. This CDR3 spans 13 amino acids. The CDR3 nucleotides read TGTGCCAGCAGCGGGACAGACCAAGAGACCCAGTACTTC. Its translation: CASSGTDQETQYF.

This clonotype was counted at least ten times. The V gene is TRBV7-2, the J gene TRBJ1-5; no firm D call. The germline V gene has CDR1 SGHTA and CDR2 FQGNSA. CDR3 length: 14 residues. Deletions cut 5 bases from V and 0 bases from J, with 8 bases between. The CDR3 DNA is TGTGCCAGCAGCCCCTACGGTAGCAATCAGCCCCAGCATTTT. This gives the protein CASSPYGSNQPQHF. The variable domain in full, with the rest retrieved from reference TRBV7-2 and TRBJ1-5, is GAGVSQSPSNKVTEKGKDVELRCDPISGHTALYWYRQSLGQGLEFLIYFQGNSAPDKSGLPSDRFSAERTGGSVSTLTIQRTQQEDSAVYLCASSPYGSNQPQHFGDGTRLSIL.

This clonotype was recorded at least ten times. The gene calls are TRBV18 and TRBJ1-2; possible D gene TRBD1, 5 bases. V gave up 2 bases and J gave up 7 bases, with 8 bases separating them. CDR1 is KGHSH, CDR2 LQKENI, per germline. The CDR3 length is 12 residues. CDR3 bases: TGTGCCAGCTCACCAGGGGGGTTTGGCTACACCTTC. Protein product: CASSPGGFGYTF.

This chain connects TRBV30 to TRBJ1-2; D not certain. CDR3 length: 12 residues. V was trimmed by 2 bases and J by 8 bases, leaving 12 bases between them. Germline values: CDR1 GTSNPN, CDR2 SVGIG (reference sequence). The CDR3 is CAWSRPRRGYTF. CDR3 coding DNA: TGTGCCTGGAGTAGGCCCCGGCGCGGCTACACCTTC.

This clonotype was seen ten or more times. The J gene is TRBJ2-2, the V gene TRBV6-2 or TRBV6-3, with 8 bases that match TRBD1. The V segment lost 2 bases and the J segment 3 bases; nucleotides outside the gene matches: 2. CDR3 length: 15 residues. The germline V gene has CDR1 MNHEY and CDR2 SVGEGT. As DNA, the CDR3 is TGTGCCAGCAGTTACCCACAGGGGGACACCGGGGAGCTGTTTTTT. Its protein is CASSYPQGDTGELFF.

This clonotype came up many times. The chain combines TRBV5-1 with TRBJ2-2; 7 nucleotides line up with TRBD1. V shed 3 bases and J 2 bases; nucleotides not matched to a gene: 4. Germline CDR1 and CDR2: SGHRS and YFSETQ. The CDR3 runs 15 residues. The chain's CDR3 is CASSSTGTNTGELFF. CDR3 DNA sequence: TGCGCCAGCAGCTCGACAGGGACAAACACCGGGGAGCTGTTTTTT.

The sample holds many counts of this clonotype. This sequence joins TRBV7-9 and TRBJ2-5, with D perhaps matching TRBD2 (6 bases). The V end was cut by 7 bases, the J end by 5 bases, with 11 bases between. This CDR3 has 12 residues. Germline lookup yields CDR1 SEHNR and CDR2 FQNEAQ (reference sequence). The CDR3 DNA is TGTGCCAGCAATCGGGGGTCGGAGACCCAGTACTTC. Its translation is CASNRGSETQYF.

This clonotype has at least ten counts. The V gene is TRBV7-8, the J gene TRBJ1-1; no firm D call. The length of the CDR3 is 16 residues. In germline, CDR1 is SGHVS, CDR2 FQNEAQ. V was pared by 1 base and J by 1 base, with 13 bases between. The CDR3 loop is CASSLVGGPGNTEAFF. CDR3 nucleotide sequence: TGTGCCAGCAGCTTAGTCGGCGGGCCTGGGAACACTGAAGCTTTCTTT. The whole variable domain, remainder taken from reference TRBV7-8 and TRBJ1-1, is GAGVSQSPRYKVAKRGQDVALRCDPISGHVSLFWYQQALGQGPEFLTYFQNEAQLDKSGLPSDRFFAERPEGSVSTLKIQRTQQEDSAVYLCASSLVGGPGNTEAFFGQGTRLTVV.

This clonotype was seen many times. This sequence joins TRBV20-1 and TRBJ1-2; D is perhaps TRBD1 (5 bases). The CDR3 has 14 residues. CDR1 and CDR2 from the germline V gene are DFQATT and SNEGSKA (reference sequence). Trimming stripped 6 bases from V and 4 bases from J, with 18 bases between. The CDR3 region has the DNA TGCAGTGCCACCACTAGCGGGGCGAGCTATGGCTACACCTTC. Protein sequence: CSATTSGASYGYTF.

This clonotype was recorded many times. This chain uses TRBV5-1 with TRBJ2-7; perhaps D is TRBD1 or TRBD2 (5 bases each). Germline V CDR1 and CDR2: SGHRS, YFSETQ. V lost 4 bases and J lost 7, with 12 bases in between. There are 12 residues in the CDR3. The CDR3 is CASSPAEGEQYF. In nucleotides, the CDR3 is TGCGCCAGCAGCCCAGCAGAGGGGGAGCAGTACTTC.

In its sample, this clonotype was seen many times. V is TRBV5-1 and J is TRBJ2-3; 13 bases match TRBD2. The junction had 4 bases not matched to a gene; V was cut back by 3 bases and J by 3 bases. Looked up from germline, CDR1 is SGHRS and CDR2 is YFSETQ. There are 16 residues in the CDR3. As DNA, the CDR3 is TGCGCCAGCAGCTCTTCGACTAGCGGGAGGACAGATACGCAGTATTTT. Protein product: CASSSSTSGRTDTQYF.

This clonotype was observed at least ten times. This chain connects TRBV5-1 to TRBJ2-3, with D perhaps being TRBD1 or TRBD2 (5 bases each). Trimming stripped 3 bases from V and 5 bases from J, with 19 bases between. This CDR3 is built from 16 residues. Germline V gives CDR1 SGHRS, CDR2 YFSETQ. The CDR3 spells CASSSSDMPGRDTQYF. As DNA, the CDR3 is TGCGCCAGCAGCTCATCGGACATGCCAGGGAGAGATACGCAGTATTTT. Full variable domain (outside the CDR3, taken from reference TRBV5-1 and TRBJ2-3): KAGVTQTPRYLIKTRGQQVTLSCSPISGHRSVSWYQQTPGQGLQFLFEYFSETQRNKGNFPGRFSGRQFSNSRSEMNVSTLELGDSALYLCASSSSDMPGRDTQYFGPGTRLTVL.

This clonotype came up many times. This chain uses TRBV16 with TRBJ2-3, with a possible D match to TRBD1 (5 bases). Trimming took 4 bases from V and 2 from J, leaving 10 bases between them. The CDR3 is 14 amino acids. CDR1 is KGHSY and CDR2 is FQNENV in the germline V gene. The CDR3: CASSRGSNTDTQYF. The CDR3 DNA follows: TGTGCCAGCAGCCGGGGCTCAAACACAGATACGCAGTATTTT.

The sample holds many counts of this clonotype. The V and J genes are TRBV14 and TRBJ2-3; D remains ambiguous. There are 15 residues in the CDR3. Germline lookup yields CDR1 SGHDN and CDR2 FVKESK. Trimming pared 2 bases from V and 6 bases from J, leaving 15 bases between. CDR3 sequence: CASSQWAGSIDTQYF. The CDR3 bases are TGTGCCAGCAGCCAATGGGCCGGTTCCATTGATACGCAGTATTTT.

The sample holds many counts of this clonotype. The V gene is TRBV12-3 or TRBV12-4, the J gene TRBJ2-3; a weak D match, TRBD1 (6 bases). V dropped 6 bases and J dropped 3 bases, with 10 bases sitting between them. The CDR3 has 13 amino acids. CDR3 bases: TGTGCCAGCAGGACGGGGACAACAGATACGCAGTATTTT. Its translation: CASRTGTTDTQYF.

This clonotype was recorded at least ten times. In DNA, the CDR3 is TGTGCCAGCAGCTTATCACTAGCGGGGAGCAACAATGAGCAGTTCTTC. As protein: CASSLSLAGSNNEQFF. This sequence joins TRBV7-9 and TRBJ2-1; TRBD2 matches 10 bases. The length of the CDR3 is 16 residues. V was clipped by 2 bases and J by 5 bases; unmatched bases: 6. CDR1 and CDR2 (germline): SEHNR, FQNEAQ (reference sequence).